These T cell receptor beta chains were read from a single sample in a study of blood T cells in healthy people across ages. MiXCR was run by TCRdb on the 5' RACE reads, yielding one entry per CDR3 protein. The sample comprises about 780,000 distinct CDR3 sequences, roughly 60% of which are singletons, and 25% to 35% rests with the top ten. Material: blood. These TCRs come from a man aged 25-45 years in good health. Both conserved end residues are part of each CDR3. A D gene is named only where the DNA matches it firmly. Only part of the rows carry a size: once, few, many, or a class if the clone is expanded.

size: .
J: TRBJ2-2
length: 14
D: TRBD2
V: TRBV10-2
CDR3: CASTLAGDTGELFF
DNA: TGCGCCAGCACCCTAGCGGGGGACACCGGGGAGCTGTTTTTT

size: few
J: TRBJ2-7
length: 14
D: .
V: TRBV4-2
CDR3: CASSQENIGDEQYF
DNA: TGTGCCAGCAGCCAAGAAAATATCGGGGATGAGCAGTACTTC

size: .
J: TRBJ2-7
length: 16
D: TRBD1
V: TRBV6-5
CDR3: CASSTGTGIRTYEQYF
DNA: TGTGCCAGCAGTACAGGGACAGGGATTCGAACCTACGAGCAGTACTTC

size: .
J: TRBJ2-7
length: 13
D: .
V: TRBV28
CDR3: CASSVGPYYEQYF
DNA: TGTGCCAGCAGTGTAGGCCCCTATTACGAGCAGTACTTC

size: .
J: TRBJ1-5
length: 14
D: .
V: TRBV10-3
CDR3: CAISGDRDNQPQHF
DNA: TGTGCCATCAGTGGCGACAGAGACAATCAGCCCCAGCATTTT

size: few
J: TRBJ1-4
length: 11
D: .
V: TRBV25-1
CDR3: CASIGNEKLFF
DNA: TGTGCCAGCATAGGGAATGAAAAACTGTTTTTT

size: .
J: TRBJ2-1
length: 15
D: .
V: TRBV4-2
CDR3: CASSRAAGTNNEQFF
DNA: TGTGCCAGCAGCCGGGCGGCGGGGACGAATAATGAGCAGTTCTTC

size: .
J: TRBJ2-6
length: 15
D: .
V: TRBV5-1
CDR3: CASSLDDPGANVLTF
DNA: TGCGCCAGCAGCCTGGACGACCCTGGGGCCAACGTCCTGACTTTC

size: .
J: TRBJ2-7
length: 15
D: .
V: TRBV4-2
CDR3: CASSQVAGARDEQYF
DNA: TGTGCCAGCAGCCAAGTAGCAGGGGCCCGCGACGAGCAGTACTTC

size: .
J: TRBJ1-6
length: 15
D: .
V: TRBV6-5
CDR3: CASSYISPRKVALHF
DNA: TGTGCCAGCAGTTACATTAGTCCCAGGAAAGTGGCCCTCCACTTT

size: few
J: TRBJ2-1
length: 13
D: TRBD1
V: TRBV29-1
CDR3: CSVEAYRGNEQFF
DNA: TGCAGCGTTGAAGCCTACAGGGGCAATGAGCAGTTCTTC

size: once
J: TRBJ1-5
length: 16
D: .
V: TRBV19
CDR3: CASSIGGSYTDQPQHF
DNA: TGTGCCAGTAGTATAGGGGGAAGTTATACCGATCAGCCCCAGCATTTT

size: .
J: TRBJ2-3
length: 17
D: .
V: TRBV9
CDR3: CASSPRSSTGATDTQYF
DNA: TGCGCCAGCAGCCCTCGGAGTTCAACGGGGGCCACAGATACGCAGTATTTT

size: few
J: TRBJ1-1
length: 15
D: .
V: TRBV3-1
CDR3: CASSPWGPEFSEAFF
DNA: TGTGCCAGCAGCCCCTGGGGACCCGAGTTCTCTGAAGCTTTCTTT

size: .
J: TRBJ2-7
length: 13
D: .
V: TRBV7-9
CDR3: CASSPDSTYEQYF
DNA: TGTGCCAGCAGCCCAGACAGCACCTACGAGCAGTACTTC

size: .
J: TRBJ1-2
length: 15
D: .
V: TRBV4-2
CDR3: CASSQEVGTDYGYTF
DNA: TGTGCCAGCAGCCAAGAGGTTGGTACAGACTATGGCTACACCTTC

size: few
J: TRBJ2-4
length: 14
D: .
V: TRBV7-2
CDR3: CASSFGLAKNIQYF
DNA: TGTGCCAGCAGCTTCGGCCTAGCCAAAAACATTCAGTACTTC

size: .
J: TRBJ1-1
length: 14
D: .
V: TRBV4-3
CDR3: CASSQGMVNTEAFF
DNA: TGCGCCAGCAGCCAAGGAATGGTCAACACTGAAGCTTTCTTT

size: .
J: TRBJ1-2
length: 15
D: .
V: TRBV2
CDR3: CASSGGGVANYGYTF
DNA: TGTGCCAGCAGTGGTGGAGGGGTGGCGAACTATGGCTACACCTTC

size: .
J: TRBJ2-6
length: 15
D: TRBD1
V: TRBV5-1
CDR3: CASREGALGANVLTF
DNA: TGCGCCAGCAGAGAGGGGGCGCTTGGGGCCAACGTCCTGACTTTC

size: .
J: TRBJ1-5
length: 12
D: .
V: TRBV10-2
CDR3: CASSGSSTGRHF
DNA: TGCGCCAGCAGTGGGAGTAGCACAGGGAGGCATTTT

size: .
J: TRBJ2-5
length: 14
D: .
V: TRBV2
CDR3: CASSEALGIRTQYF
DNA: TGTGCCAGCAGTGAAGCTCTCGGGATACGGACCCAGTACTTC

size: once
J: TRBJ2-4
length: 14
D: .
V: TRBV27
CDR3: CASSFAGGENIQYF
DNA: TGTGCCAGCAGTTTTGCCGGGGGCGAAAACATTCAGTACTTC

size: .
J: TRBJ2-6
length: 17
D: .
V: TRBV9
CDR3: CASSVEGGDSGANVLTF
DNA: TGTGCCAGCAGCGTGGAGGGTGGGGACTCTGGGGCCAACGTCCTGACTTTC

size: .
J: TRBJ1-5
length: 15
D: TRBD1
V: TRBV20-1
CDR3: CSARGVTGDGQPQHF
DNA: TGCAGTGCTAGAGGCGTGACAGGGGACGGTCAGCCCCAGCATTTT

size: .
J: TRBJ2-1
length: 14
D: TRBD1
V: TRBV7-9
CDR3: CASSPRDRGDEQFF
DNA: TGTGCCAGCAGCCCCCGGGACAGGGGCGATGAGCAGTTCTTC

size: .
J: TRBJ1-2
length: 15
D: TRBD1
V: TRBV14
CDR3: CASSQQDRGNYGYTF
DNA: TGTGCCAGCAGCCAACAAGACAGGGGCAACTATGGCTACACCTTC

size: .
J: TRBJ1-1
length: 14
D: .
V: TRBV28
CDR3: CASRTQGYSTEAFF
DNA: TGTGCCAGCAGGACGCAGGGATACAGCACTGAAGCTTTCTTT